A single sample gave rise to the 8 T cell receptor beta chains below, sequenced in a study of blood T cell repertoires in COVID-19. Produced via immunoSEQ multiplex PCR; TCRdb's table is partial and in-frame only. The sample carries about 51,000 clones, around nine tenths recorded once. The specimen sequenced was peripheral blood. These receptors were taken from a man aged 55 to 69 with acute or convalescent COVID-19.

The chain combines TRBV7-9 with TRBJ2-7; D remains unclear. This CDR3 region has 13 residues. Trimming shortened V by 5 bases and J by 3 bases, and 11 bases separated the two germline ends. Per germline, CDR1 SEHNR and CDR2 FQNEAQ (reference sequence). Here the CDR3 reads CASSPPKSYEQYF. For the CDR3, the DNA is TGTGCCAGCAGCCCGCCGAAGAGCTACGAGCAGTACTTC.

In this sample, this clone turned up a few times. V is TRBV7-8 and J is TRBJ2-1; 9 bases are a match to TRBD2. The V gene end was trimmed by 5 bases and the J gene end by 4 bases; junction bases not matched to a gene: 6. This CDR3 has 15 amino acids. CDR1 SGHVS and CDR2 FQNEAQ come from the germline V gene. CDR3 bases: TGTGCCAGCAGCGACGGACTAGCGATTTACAATGAGCAGTTCTTC. Protein sequence: CASSDGLAIYNEQFF.

This sequence joins TRBV5-1 and TRBJ2-2, with 7 bases matching TRBD1. Trimming took 9 bases from V and 5 from J; bases not matched to a gene: 16. Germline CDR1 reads SGHRS; CDR2 reads YFSETQ. The CDR3 sequence is 16 residues long. CDR3 region: CATRVGQAWGTGELFF. CDR3 in DNA: TGCGCCACCAGGGTCGGACAGGCCTGGGGGACCGGGGAGCTGTTTTTT.

CDR3 loop: CASRSGTGGSYEQYF. DNA for the CDR3: TGCGCCAGCAGGTCCGGGACAGGGGGGTCCTACGAGCAGTACTTC. The rearrangement joins TRBV4-1 to TRBJ2-7, with 11 positions matching TRBD1. Per the germline V gene, CDR1 is MGHRA and CDR2 is YSYEKL. The ends lost 6 bases at V and 1 base at J; junction bases unmatched: 5. The CDR3 length is 15 residues.

The chain joins TRBV5-6 to TRBJ1-3, with a tentative D call TRBD1 (6 bases). The CDR3 runs to 16 residues. Trimming left V 2 bases short and J 2 bases short, with 14 bases between. Germline CDR1 reads SGHDT; CDR2 reads YYEEEE. The CDR3 DNA follows: TGTGCCAGCAGCTTTCTATCCGGGACAACTGGAAACACCATATATTTT. This codes for CASSFLSGTTGNTIYF.

The chain is built from TRBV19 and TRBJ1-6; 7 bases map to TRBD1. The V segment lost 6 bases and the J segment 9 bases; nucleotides outside the gene matches: 11. CDR3 length equals 15 residues. The germline V gene has CDR1 LNHDA and CDR2 SQIVND (reference sequence). Written as DNA, the CDR3 is TGTGCCAGTAGGGCGACAGGGACCCGGGGTTCACCCCTCCACTTT. This sequence encodes CASRATGTRGSPLHF. The full variable domain, its missing parts supplied by reference TRBV19 and TRBJ1-6, is DGGITQSPKYLFRKEGQNVTLSCEQNLNHDAMYWYRQDPGQGLRLIYYSQIVNDFQKGDIAEGYSVSREKKESFPLTVTSAQKNPTAFYLCASRATGTRGSPLHFGNGTRLTVT.

This chain links TRBV20-1 with TRBJ2-1; possible D gene TRBD1, 5 bases. Germline CDR1 is DFQATT and CDR2 is SNEGSKA (reference sequence). The CDR3 runs to 11 residues. V lost 4 bases and J 5 bases, leaving 6 bases between the germline ends. For the CDR3, the DNA is TGCAGTGCTAAAGGGGACAATGAGCAGTTCTTC. Translating it yields CSAKGDNEQFF.

This chain connects TRBV5-4 to TRBJ2-2; 8 bases fit TRBD1. Germline trimming cut 2 bases from V and 5 bases from J; bases unmatched to any gene: 5. Germline lookup yields CDR1 SGHNT and CDR2 YYREEE (reference sequence). The CDR3 runs 15 residues. The CDR3 DNA follows: TGTGCCAGCAGCTTACAGGGGGTTGGTACCGGGGAGCTGTTTTTT. Protein: CASSLQGVGTGELFF.